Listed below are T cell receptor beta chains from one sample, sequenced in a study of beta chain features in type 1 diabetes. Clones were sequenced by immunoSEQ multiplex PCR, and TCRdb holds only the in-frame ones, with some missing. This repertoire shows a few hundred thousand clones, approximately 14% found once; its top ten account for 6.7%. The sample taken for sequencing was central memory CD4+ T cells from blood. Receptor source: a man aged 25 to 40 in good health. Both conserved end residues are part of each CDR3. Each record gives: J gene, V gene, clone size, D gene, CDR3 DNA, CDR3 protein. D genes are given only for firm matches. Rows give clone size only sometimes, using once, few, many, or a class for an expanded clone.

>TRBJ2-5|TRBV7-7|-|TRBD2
TGTGCCAGCAGCCCCTGGAGGTGTGCTAGCGGGGGGTCGTCCCAAGAGACCCAGTACTTC
CASSPWRCASGGSSQETQYF
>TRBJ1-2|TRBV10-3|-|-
TGTGCCATCAGTGTTAGGCAGGGCGACTATGGCTACACCTTC
CAISVRQGDYGYTF
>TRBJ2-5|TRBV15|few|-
TGTGCCACCAGCAGAGATGATCAGGACCAAGAGACCCAGTACTTC
CATSRDDQDQETQYF
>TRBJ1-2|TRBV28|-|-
TGTGCCAGCAGTTTATTTTCGTATGGCTACACCTTC
CASSLFSYGYTF
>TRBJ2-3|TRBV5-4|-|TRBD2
TGTGCCAGCAGCTTGGGGACTAGGGGAGATACGCAGTATTTT
CASSLGTRGDTQYF
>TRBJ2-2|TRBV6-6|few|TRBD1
TGTGCCACTTCGGGACAGCCACACACCGGGGAGCTGTTTTTT
CATSGQPHTGELFF
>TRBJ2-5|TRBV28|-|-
TGTGCCAGCGGTAGGGTCTGGGAGACCCAGTACTTC
CASGRVWETQYF
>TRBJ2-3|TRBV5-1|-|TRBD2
TGCGCCAGCAGCTTGGCATCGGGGGGTAGCACAGATACGCAGTATTTT
CASSLASGGSTDTQYF
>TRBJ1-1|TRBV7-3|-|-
TGTGCCAGCAGTCTAATGACCGGGACACTGAACACTGAAGCTTTCTTT
CASSLMTGTLNTEAFF
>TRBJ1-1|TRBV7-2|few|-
TGTGCCAGCAGCCCAGGACGGATGCTCTTAGCTTTCTTT
CASSPGRMLLAFF
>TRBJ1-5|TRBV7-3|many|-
TGTGCCAGCAGCTCCGCAGTAGTCAATCAGCCCCAGCATTTT
CASSSAVVNQPQHF
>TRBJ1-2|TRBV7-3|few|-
TGTGCCAGCAGCTTAGGCAGGGGAGATGGCTACACCTTC
CASSLGRGDGYTF
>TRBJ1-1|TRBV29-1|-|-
TGCAGCGTTCTGGGGGGGGTAGGTACTGAAGCTTTCTTT
CSVLGGVGTEAFF
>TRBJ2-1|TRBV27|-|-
TGTGCCAGCAGTTTAAGTTCTTTTAGCTCCTACAATGAGCAGTTCTTC
CASSLSSFSSYNEQFF
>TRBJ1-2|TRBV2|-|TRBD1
TGTGCCAGCAGCCCCGGGACAGGGTGGTATGGCTACACCTTC
CASSPGTGWYGYTF
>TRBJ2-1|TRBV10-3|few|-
TGTGCCATCAGTGAGCCCCGCCCTAGCGCCTACAATGAGCAGTTCTTC
CAISEPRPSAYNEQFF
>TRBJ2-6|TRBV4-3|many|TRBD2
TGCGCCAGCAGCCAAGACGCGGCGGGACTAGCGGGGAGCTCTGGGGCCAACGTCCTGACTTTC
CASSQDAAGLAGSSGANVLTF
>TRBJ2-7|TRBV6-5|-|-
TGTGCCAGCAGCCGCCTAGGGGATGAGTACTTC
CASSRLGDEYF
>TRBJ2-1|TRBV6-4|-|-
TGTGCCAGCAGTTTATCAGGGTACAATGAGCAGTTCTTC
CASSLSGYNEQFF
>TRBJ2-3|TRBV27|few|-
TGTGCCACCTCGACCCACAGGAGCACAGATACGCAGTATTTT
CATSTHRSTDTQYF
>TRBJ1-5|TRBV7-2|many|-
TGTGCCAGCAGCATCACACAGCTACAGCCCCAGCATTTT
CASSITQLQPQHF
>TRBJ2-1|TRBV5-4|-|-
TGTGCCAGCAGCCTCGAGGGAGTCACTGAGCAGTTCTTC
CASSLEGVTEQFF
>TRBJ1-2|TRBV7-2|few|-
TGTGCCAGCAGCTTGGGGGCGGCCCTGGCCTATGGCTACACCTTC
CASSLGAALAYGYTF
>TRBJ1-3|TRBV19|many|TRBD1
TGTGCCAGTGTTGACAGGGGGTTCGGAAACACCATATATTTT
CASVDRGFGNTIYF
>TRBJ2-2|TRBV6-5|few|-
TGTGCCAGCAGAATCACAGCAAACGGGGAGCTGTTTTTT
CASRITANGELFF
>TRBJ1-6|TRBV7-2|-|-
TGTGCCAGCAGCGCCGGGGTAGTTACACCCCTCCACTTT
CASSAGVVTPLHF
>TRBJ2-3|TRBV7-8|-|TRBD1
TGTGCCAGCAGCTCAAGCCGGGACAGGGGCACAGATACGCAGTATTTT
CASSSSRDRGTDTQYF
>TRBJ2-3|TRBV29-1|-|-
TGCAGCGTGGCCGGGGCGGCCCTGTTAGATACGCAGTATTTT
CSVAGAALLDTQYF
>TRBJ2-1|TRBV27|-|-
TGTGCCAGCAGTTTATGGGGGGGCCAAGTCAATGAGCAGTTCTTC
CASSLWGGQVNEQFF
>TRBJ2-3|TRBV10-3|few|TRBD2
TGTGCCATCAGAGAAGCGGGGGGTACCACAGATACGCAGTATTTT
CAIREAGGTTDTQYF
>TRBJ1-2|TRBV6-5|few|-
TGTGCCAGCAGTTACCTAGGGTTCGGTGGCTACACCTTC
CASSYLGFGGYTF
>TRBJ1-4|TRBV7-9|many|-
TGTGCCAGCAGCTGGGGACGGGGGACTAATGAAAAACTGTTTTTT
CASSWGRGTNEKLFF
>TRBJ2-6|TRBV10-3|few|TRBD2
TGTGCCATCAGCGTTCACACTAGCGGGAGCCCCTCTGGGGCCAACGTCCTGACTTTC
CAISVHTSGSPSGANVLTF
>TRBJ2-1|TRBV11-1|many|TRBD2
TGTGCCAGCAGCTCCCCGTGGGGGACTAGCGGTGGAAATGAGCAGTTCTTC
CASSSPWGTSGGNEQFF
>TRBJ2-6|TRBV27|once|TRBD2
TGTGCCAGCAGTTTATCGCTAGCGGGGGGGATCTCTGGGGCCAACGTCCTGACTTTC
CASSLSLAGGISGANVLTF
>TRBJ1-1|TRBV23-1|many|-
TGCGCCAGCAGTCACCCCACGGGACCCGAAACGACTGAAGCTTTCTTT
CASSHPTGPETTEAFF
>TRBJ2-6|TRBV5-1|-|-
TGCGCCAGCAGCTTGGGACAGCCCTCCCTCTCTGGGGCCAACGTCCTGACTTTC
CASSLGQPSLSGANVLTF
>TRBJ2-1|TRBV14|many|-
TGTGCCAGCAGCTACAAGGTCCAGGAATACAATGAGCAGTTCTTC
CASSYKVQEYNEQFF
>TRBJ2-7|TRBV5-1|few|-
TGCGCCAGCAGCTTGACAGGGTTGGTCGAGCAGTACTTC
CASSLTGLVEQYF
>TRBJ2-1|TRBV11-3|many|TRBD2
TGTGCCAGCAGCGTGGGACTAGCGGGGGGTAACAATGAGCAGTTCTTC
CASSVGLAGGNNEQFF
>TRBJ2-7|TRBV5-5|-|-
TGTGCCAGCAGCCGGGCCGCGACAGCAACCGCCTACGAGCAGTACTTC
CASSRAATATAYEQYF
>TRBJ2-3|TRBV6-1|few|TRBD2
TGTGCCAGCACCTGGGAGCGGGGGGGGGCAGATACGCAGTATTTT
CASTWERGGADTQYF
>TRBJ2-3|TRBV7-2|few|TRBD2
TGTGCCAGCAGCTTAAGCGGGGTAACAGATACGCAGTATTTT
CASSLSGVTDTQYF
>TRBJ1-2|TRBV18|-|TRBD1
TGTGCCAGCTCACCACCCGGTACAGGGGAGTTCGGCTACACCTTC
CASSPPGTGEFGYTF
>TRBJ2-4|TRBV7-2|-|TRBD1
TGTGCCAGCAGCCACCAGACAGGACAGGGCGCCAAAAACATTCAGTACTTC
CASSHQTGQGAKNIQYF
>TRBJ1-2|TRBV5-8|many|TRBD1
TGTGCCAGCAGCTACGAGGGACAGGCCTATGGCTACACCTTC
CASSYEGQAYGYTF
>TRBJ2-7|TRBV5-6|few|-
TGTGCCAGCGGGGAGCCCTACGAGCAGTACTTC
CASGEPYEQYF
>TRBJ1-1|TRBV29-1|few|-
TGCAGTCCAGGGGAGACTGAAGCTTTCTTT
CSPGETEAFF
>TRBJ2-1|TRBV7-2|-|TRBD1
TGTGCCAGCAGCACAAACAGGGGGTCGAATGAGCAGTTCTTC
CASSTNRGSNEQFF
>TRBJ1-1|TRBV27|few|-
TGTGCCAGCAGCCCCCACGGGCAGACGAACACTGAAGCTTTCTTT
CASSPHGQTNTEAFF